This TCR beta chain was identified during a study of blood T cell repertoires in COVID-19. The CDR3 consists of 15 residues. Germline V lookup: CDR1 SGHTA, CDR2 FQGNSA. V shed 0 bases and J shed 5 bases, with 13 bases lying between them. The authors' processing: It was from reference gene primer amplification that nucleated cell counts were estimated. TCRdb's copy holds only in-frame clones and misses some; the assay was immunoSEQ multiplex PCR. D and trimming were read from the DNA, whereas the V and J calls and clone size are those reported in that table. The sample contains roughly 290,000 clones, roughly 80% of which appear only once.

The TCR was taken from an older person with COVID-19, enrolled during active disease. The rearrangement joins TRBV7-2 to TRBJ1-1, with D perhaps TRBD1 (5 bases). Sequenced input: peripheral blood. The CDR3 sequence: CASSLAWAQGTEAFF. As DNA, the CDR3 is TGTGCCAGCAGCTTAGCGTGGGCCCAGGGAACTGAAGCTTTCTTT.